This TCR beta chain emerged from a study of T cell responses to AZD1222 COVID-19 vaccine. Whole-study findings and limits: The study sampled repertoires only after the peak T cell response. Nearly half of spike-specific TCRs reportedly target variant regions that are unmutated in the B.1.351 and B.1.1.7 variants. White British donors predominated, females outnumbered males, and clonal diversity was possibly underestimated. Recipients of AZD1222 seropositive at baseline numbered only 5 to 7.

As concerns this clone: Its antigen is unknown.

The germline CDR1 and CDR2 sequences are MDHEN and SYDVKM. V lost 4 bases and J 5 bases, leaving 9 bases between the germline ends. This CDR3 contains 13 residues. Here immunoSEQ multiplex PCR was the method, and the copy in TCRdb shows in-frame clones only, minus some. The sample comprises 150,000 or so clones, approximately 95% of which are singletons, and approximately 0.9% rests with the top ten. Sequences were derived from peripheral blood, sampled on day 0 of MenACWY control vaccination. This receptor was taken from an adult in good health. The chain combines TRBV28 with TRBJ1-5; D call uncertain. The CDR3, as DNA: TGTGCCAGCAGTTCGGGTTCAGATCAGCCCCAGCATTTT. Its translation: CASSSGSDQPQHF.